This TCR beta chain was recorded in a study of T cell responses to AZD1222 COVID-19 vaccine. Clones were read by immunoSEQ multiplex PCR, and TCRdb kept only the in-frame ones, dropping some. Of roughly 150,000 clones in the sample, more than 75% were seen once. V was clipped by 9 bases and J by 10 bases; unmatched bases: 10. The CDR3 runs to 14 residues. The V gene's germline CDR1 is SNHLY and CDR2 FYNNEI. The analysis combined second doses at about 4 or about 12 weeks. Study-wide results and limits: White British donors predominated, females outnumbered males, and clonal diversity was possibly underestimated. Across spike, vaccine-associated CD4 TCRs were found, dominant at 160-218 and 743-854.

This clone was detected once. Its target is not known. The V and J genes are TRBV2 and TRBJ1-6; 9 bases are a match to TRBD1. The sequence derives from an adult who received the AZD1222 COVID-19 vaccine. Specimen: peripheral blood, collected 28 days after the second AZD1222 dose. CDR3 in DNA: TGTGCCAGTAACCTACAGGGGGCACGGTCACCCCTCCACTTT. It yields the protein CASNLQGARSPLHF. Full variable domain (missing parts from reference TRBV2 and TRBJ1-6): EPEVTQTPSHQVTQMGQEVILRCVPISNHLYFYWYRQILGQKVEFLVSFYNNEISEKSEIFDDQFSVERPDGSNFTLKIRSTKLEDSAMYFCASNLQGARSPLHFGNGTRLTVT.